A single sample gave rise to the 26 T cell receptor beta chains below, sequenced in a study of shared clonotypes between healthy human individuals (dated by TCRdb to about 2020). The receptor library was made with the immunoSEQ multiplex PCR assay. This is the immuneACCESS table as TCRdb keeps it, with only in-frame sequences that have V and J called. A part of the clones is gone; compared with another copy, unresolved V genes explain less than half, and the rest is unexplained. This sample lists 550,000 to 700,000 clones; 73% were detected once. 1.5% to 2% of the sample goes to the ten largest clones. Sequencing was done on a sample of memory CD4+ T cells sorted from blood. Taken with the paper, the label for cell subset or site translates to: CD45RA-negative fraction. The receptor set was obtained from a woman in her 30s in good health.

This sequence joins TRBV21-1 and TRBJ2-7; TRBD2 is the table's D call and was not checked against the DNA. TRBV21-1 is tagged as a pseudogene. The CDR3 spans 20 residues. Here the CDR3 reads CASSNRGYGPTPTDKYEQYF. CDR3 nucleotide sequence: TGTGCCAGCAGCAATCGGGGTTACGGCCCCACCCCCACCGATAAGTACGAGCAGTACTTC.

This clone has at least ten counts. J is TRBJ1-5 and V is TRBV19; no clear D gene. The V gene's germline CDR1 is LNHDA and CDR2 SQIVND (reference sequence). This CDR3 comprises 14 residues. Trimming stripped 10 bases from V and 0 bases from J, with 13 bases between. In nucleotides, the CDR3 is TGTGCCACTAGAGGACTCCATAGCAATCAGCCCCAGCATTTT. This sequence encodes CATRGLHSNQPQHF. The full variable domain, with the rest looked up from reference TRBV19 and TRBJ1-5, is DGGITQSPKYLFRKEGQNVTLSCEQNLNHDAMYWYRQDPGQGLRLIYYSQIVNDFQKGDIAEGYSVSREKKESFPLTVTSAQKNPTAFYLCATRGLHSNQPQHFGDGTRLSIL.

The J gene is TRBJ1-3, the V gene TRBV19; D call uncertain. V was clipped by 4 bases and J by 2 bases, with 3 bases between them. This CDR3 spans 12 amino acids. Germline V lookup: CDR1 LNHDA, CDR2 SQIVND (reference sequence). The CDR3, as DNA: TGTGCCAGTAGTAGGACTGGAAACACCATATATTTT. Its protein is CASSRTGNTIYF. The variable domain in full, completed from reference TRBV19 and TRBJ1-3, reads DGGITQSPKYLFRKEGQNVTLSCEQNLNHDAMYWYRQDPGQGLRLIYYSQIVNDFQKGDIAEGYSVSREKKESFPLTVTSAQKNPTAFYLCASSRTGNTIYFGEGSWLTVV.

The chain employs TRBV2 and TRBJ2-7; weak D call: TRBD1 (5 bases). V lost 8 bases to trimming and J lost 6 bases, with 14 bases between them. Germline V gene lookup returns CDR1 SNHLY and CDR2 FYNNEI. The CDR3 sequence is 12 residues long. This CDR3 reads CASHQGTAEQYF. The CDR3 DNA is TGTGCCAGCCATCAGGGAACCGCCGAGCAGTACTTC.

The genes are TRBV6-1 and TRBJ1-2, with D unresolved. CDR1 MNHNS and CDR2 SASEGT come from the germline V gene. V gave up 6 bases and J gave up 4 bases, with 9 bases separating them. The CDR3 is 12 residues long. The CDR3 region is CASRQVIYGYTF. CDR3 nucleotide sequence: TGTGCCAGCAGGCAGGTTATCTATGGCTACACCTTC.

J is TRBJ1-5 and V is TRBV28; D is uncertain. CDR1 is MDHEN and CDR2 is SYDVKM in the germline V gene. Trimming took off 6 bases at V and 5 bases at J, with 11 bases between the two ends. This CDR3 is 13 amino acids long. CDR3 sequence reads: CASSTTSDQPQHF. CDR3 sequence (DNA): TGTGCCAGCAGCACCACTAGTGATCAGCCCCAGCATTTT.

The sample holds a few counts of this clone. The chain recombines TRBV7-2 with TRBJ1-1; D may be TRBD1 (5 bases). Per germline, CDR1 SGHTA and CDR2 FQGNSA. V was pared by 4 bases and J by 6 bases, with 9 bases between. This CDR3 contains 12 residues. The CDR3 loop is CASSYRRSEAFF. CDR3 nucleotide sequence: TGTGCCAGCAGCTACAGGAGGTCTGAAGCTTTCTTT.

The chain uses TRBV5-4 and TRBJ2-7, with D possibly being TRBD1 or TRBD2 (5 bases each). Trimming took 4 bases from V and 2 from J, leaving 13 bases between them. CDR3 length: 14 amino acids. Germline CDR1 reads SGHNT; CDR2 reads YYREEE (reference sequence). The CDR3 loop reads CASSSRDLAYEQYF. In DNA form, the CDR3 reads TGTGCCAGCAGCAGCAGGGACCTGGCCTACGAGCAGTACTTC.

This clone was counted at least ten times. V is TRBV5-1 and J is TRBJ1-3, with a tentative D call TRBD1 (5 bases). From germline, CDR1 is SGHRS and CDR2 YFSETQ. CDR3 length: 14 residues. Trimming cost V 4 bases and J 4 bases, with 12 bases left between them. This CDR3 is CASSPGTWGNTIYF. The CDR3 DNA is TGCGCCAGCAGCCCCGGGACCTGGGGAAACACCATATATTTT.

The J gene is TRBJ2-3, the V gene TRBV9, with 13 bases fitting TRBD2. With 2 bases clipped from V and 4 bases from J, the junction kept 4 bases outside the gene matches. This CDR3 comprises 16 residues. CDR1 is SGDLS, CDR2 YYNGEE, per germline. CDR3 sequence (DNA): TGTGCCAGCAGCGTTATGGGACTAGCGGGACCAGATACGCAGTATTTT. Encoded protein: CASSVMGLAGPDTQYF.

Turning to this clone: Being one base from a much bigger clone, this may be a read error. The V gene is TRBV7-9, the J gene TRBJ1-4; D is unclear. The CDR3 runs 14 residues. CDR1 is SEHNR and CDR2 is FQNEAQ in the germline V gene (reference sequence). Trimming left V 6 bases short and J 0 bases short, with 8 bases between. The CDR3 sequence: CASSYSSTNEKLFF. In DNA, the CDR3 is TGTGCCAGCAGTTACTCGTCAACTAATGAAAAACTGTTTTTT.

J is TRBJ1-1 and V is TRBV5-1; 8 positions match TRBD1. V was pared by 0 bases and J by 4 bases, with 2 bases of the junction left unmatched. The CDR3 extends over 14 amino acids. CDR1 and CDR2 (germline): SGHRS, YFSETQ. The DNA for the CDR3 is TGCGCCAGCAGCTTGGGGACAGGGCTCACTGAAGCTTTCTTT. As protein: CASSLGTGLTEAFF.

V usage is TRBV5-1 and J usage is TRBJ2-5, with TRBD1 as a possible D gene (5 bases). Trimming took off 0 bases at V and 5 bases at J, with 23 bases between the two ends. Germline lookup yields CDR1 SGHRS and CDR2 YFSETQ. The CDR3 runs 18 residues. The CDR3 DNA reads TGCGCCAGCAGCTTGGCGGGTAGGGCAGGTAGGGGTTCGGAGACCCAGTACTTC. It codes for CASSLAGRAGRGSETQYF.

The chain joins TRBV6-6 to TRBJ1-1, with 8 bases fitting TRBD1. J was trimmed by 11 bases and V by 4 bases; bases with no gene match: 15. There are 15 residues in the CDR3. The germline V gene has CDR1 MNHNY and CDR2 SVGAGI (reference sequence). The CDR3 here is CASSSTYGQGFEAFF. The CDR3 DNA follows: TGTGCCAGCAGTTCCACCTACGGACAGGGCTTCGAGGCTTTCTTT.

The chain recombines TRBV5-4 with TRBJ2-3, with 11 bases aligning to TRBD2. This CDR3 contains 19 residues. Germline trimming cut 3 bases from V and 1 base from J; bases unmatched to any gene: 13. Germline V CDR1 and CDR2: SGHNT, YYREEE (reference sequence). The CDR3 DNA reads as TGTGCCAGCAGCTCCGGACTAGCGGGCTTAAATGGGCGCACAGATACGCAGTATTTT. Its protein product is CASSSGLAGLNGRTDTQYF.

V gene TRBV19 combines with J gene TRBJ2-1, with TRBD1 identical over 9 bases. CDR1 and CDR2 (germline): LNHDA, SQIVND (reference sequence). The CDR3 has 15 amino acids. The V gene end was trimmed by 3 bases and the J gene end by 4 bases; junction bases not matched to a gene: 4. In DNA form, the CDR3 reads TGTGCCAGTAGTATTAGGGGACAGGGATACAATGAGCAGTTCTTC. Amino acids: CASSIRGQGYNEQFF.

The chain recombines TRBV28 with TRBJ2-5; 10 nucleotides agree with TRBD2. The CDR3 totals 18 residues. J was trimmed by 3 bases and V by 2 bases; bases with no gene match: 12. Germline V gives CDR1 MDHEN, CDR2 SYDVKM. CDR3 protein: CASSLGIGLAVGEETQYF. Written as DNA, the CDR3 is TGTGCCAGCAGTTTAGGTATCGGACTAGCGGTCGGGGAAGAGACCCAGTACTTC. Full variable domain (rest looked up from reference TRBV28 and TRBJ2-5): DVKVTQSSRYLVKRTGEKVFLECVQDMDHENMFWYRQDPGLGLRLIYFSYDVKMKEKGDIPEGYSVSREKKERFSLILESASTNQTSMYLCASSLGIGLAVGEETQYFGPGTRLLVL.

This clone was found a few times. The chain joins TRBV5-1 to TRBJ2-3; the D is unclear. CDR3 length: 15 amino acids. The V gene lost 0 bases and the J gene lost 1 base, with 9 bases spanning the gap. The V gene's germline CDR1 is SGHRS and CDR2 YFSETQ. CDR3 loop: CASSLGTWGTDTQYF. In nucleotides, the CDR3 is TGCGCCAGCAGCTTGGGAACCTGGGGCACAGATACGCAGTATTTT.

The chain combines TRBV4-2 with TRBJ2-7; D may correspond to TRBD1 or TRBD2 (6 bases each). This CDR3 has 18 amino acids. Trimming pared 1 base from V and 0 bases from J, leaving 19 bases between. The germline gives CDR1 LGHNA, CDR2 YNFKEQ. CDR3 nucleotide sequence: TGTGCCAGCAGCCAAGTGGTAGGGGGGACGAACCACTCCTACGAGCAGTACTTC. Amino acid sequence: CASSQVVGGTNHSYEQYF.

This clone was counted at least ten times. CDR3 sequence (DNA): TGCGCCAGCAGCCAAGGACCGGAGACCTATGGCTACACCTTC. It codes for CASSQGPETYGYTF. V is TRBV4-1 and J is TRBJ1-2; no clear D gene. Germline lookup yields CDR1 MGHRA and CDR2 YSYEKL. This CDR3 is built from 14 residues. The V and J ends lost 1 base and 4 bases respectively, with 10 bases between them.

The CDR3 DNA sequence: TGCAGCGTTCTTAGCAGGGGCGGCGAGCAGTACTTC. Encoded protein: CSVLSRGGEQYF. The V and J genes are TRBV29-1 and TRBJ2-5, with D tentatively TRBD1 (6 bases). The J call may be wrong; the DNA end is better matched by TRBJ2-7. This CDR3 spans 12 amino acids. CDR1 SQVTM and CDR2 ANQGSEA come from the germline V gene.

The V gene is TRBV2, the J gene TRBJ1-5; a weak D match, TRBD1 (5 bases). CDR3 length: 15 amino acids. Germline CDR1 and CDR2: SNHLY and FYNNEI. V was clipped by 6 bases and J by 0 bases, with 12 bases between them. Written as DNA, the CDR3 is TGTGCCAGCAGCCCGGGACCGCTTAGCAATCAGCCCCAGCATTTT. This encodes CASSPGPLSNQPQHF.

The gene calls are TRBV11-1 and TRBJ2-1; maybe TRBD2 (6 bases). Per the germline V gene, CDR1 is SGHAT and CDR2 is FQDESV (reference sequence). The CDR3 loop spans 15 amino acids. Trimming took off 4 bases at V and 1 base at J, with 11 bases between the two ends. In DNA form, the CDR3 reads TGTGCCAGCAGCTCGACTAGAGGGTCCTACAATGAGCAGTTCTTC. Its protein product is CASSSTRGSYNEQFF.

V usage is TRBV2 and J usage is TRBJ2-2; D not certain. This CDR3 has 16 amino acids. The V and J ends lost 0 bases and 0 bases respectively, with 8 bases between them. In germline, CDR1 is SNHLY, CDR2 FYNNEI. The CDR3 DNA follows: TGTGCCAGCAGTGAAGCTCCCAGCCCGAACACCGGGGAGCTGTTTTTT. This gives the protein CASSEAPSPNTGELFF.

The gene calls are TRBV25-1 and TRBJ2-3; 7 positions agree with TRBD1. The CDR3 is made up of 15 amino acids. Per germline, CDR1 MGHDK and CDR2 SYGVNS. Losses at the gene ends were 4 bases for V and 5 bases for J; bases not matched to a gene: 9. CDR3 loop: CASSALGQAKDTQYF. CDR3 coding DNA: TGTGCCAGCAGTGCTCTCGGACAGGCCAAAGATACGCAGTATTTT.

The chain carries TRBV2 and TRBJ2-7, with 8 bases matching TRBD2. This CDR3 is built from 14 residues. Losses at the gene ends were 4 bases for V and 2 bases for J; bases not matched to a gene: 4. Germline-derived CDR1 and CDR2 are SNHLY and FYNNEI. The CDR3 reads CASSVSGETYEQYF. CDR3 DNA sequence: TGTGCCAGCAGTGTTAGCGGGGAAACCTACGAGCAGTACTTC.